This T cell receptor (beta chain) was captured by sequencing in a study of blood T cell repertoires in COVID-19 (TCRdb year 2020). About the investigation overall: The collaborator samples originated in the United States, Italy and Spain and spanned the acute and convalescent phases of COVID-19. The material from the prospective study consisted of cDNA or gDNA derived from T cells, B-cell-depleted T cells, or PBMCs. The dataset comprised deeply sampled blood TCRbeta repertoires from subjects exposed to, actively infected with, or recovered from COVID-19. The repertoires were released in a freely available public database meant as a resource for research on the immune response to SARS-CoV-2. Samples were obtained from the ongoing ImmuneRACE study (first 160 participants) and from over a thousand subjects provided by 6 global collaborators. The sample metadata nearly always contained a de-identified subject ID, COVID-19 status, age in years and sex. HLA class I and class II types, where available, came from metadata supplied by the sample provider rather than from assay-based typing.

Points the paper makes about the study in general: The quantity of clinical and demographic metadata differed by source and by participant and was supplied without curation.

There are a few counts of this clone. There is no known antigen for this receptor. No quality values exist for individual bases; no much larger clone is one base distant. The collaborating institutions used their own protocols to collect whole blood in K2EDTA tubes. For TCRbeta analysis, collaborator samples were shipped as frozen whole blood, as isolated PBMCs, or as DNA extracted from either sample type. From the germline V gene, CDR1 is MNHEY and CDR2 is SVGEGT. V is pruned by 6 bases and J by 4 bases, leaving 5 bases of the junction without a gene match. From the cysteine up to the phenylalanine, the CDR3 has a length of 15 residues. Only the CDR3 part of the read is kept: 45 bases, read in frame from the first base. TCRbeta CDR3 regions were amplified from genomic DNA using the immunoSEQ Assay, a bias-controlled multiplex PCR. Per the authors' processing: The number of nucleated cells in each sample was estimated by amplification of reference gene primers within the assay. To quantify the absolute abundance of each unique TCRbeta CDR3 rearrangement, sequence reads were collapsed and filtered. Productive Simpson clonality was computed per sample as the square root of Simpson's diversity index over productive rearrangements. TCRdb's version of the immuneACCESS table is confined to in-frame rearrangements and falls short of the full clone set. An unresolved V gene accounts for under half of the shortfall where checked; the remainder is of unknown origin. Clone size and the V and J calls come from that table; the DNA yielded D and trimming. The sample table records 25,000 to 30,000 clones; roughly 78% of these occur just once. Around 20% of the sample goes to the ten largest clones.

Sequences were obtained from peripheral blood. The chain is encoded by TRBV6-2 or TRBV6-3 joined to TRBJ2-1; 11 middle bases align to TRBD2. This TCR came from a boy younger than 10 with active or convalescent COVID-19. The CDR3: CASSVTSGRYNEQFF. The DNA sequence reads TGTGCCAGCAGCGTTACTAGCGGGAGATACAATGAGCAGTTCTTC.